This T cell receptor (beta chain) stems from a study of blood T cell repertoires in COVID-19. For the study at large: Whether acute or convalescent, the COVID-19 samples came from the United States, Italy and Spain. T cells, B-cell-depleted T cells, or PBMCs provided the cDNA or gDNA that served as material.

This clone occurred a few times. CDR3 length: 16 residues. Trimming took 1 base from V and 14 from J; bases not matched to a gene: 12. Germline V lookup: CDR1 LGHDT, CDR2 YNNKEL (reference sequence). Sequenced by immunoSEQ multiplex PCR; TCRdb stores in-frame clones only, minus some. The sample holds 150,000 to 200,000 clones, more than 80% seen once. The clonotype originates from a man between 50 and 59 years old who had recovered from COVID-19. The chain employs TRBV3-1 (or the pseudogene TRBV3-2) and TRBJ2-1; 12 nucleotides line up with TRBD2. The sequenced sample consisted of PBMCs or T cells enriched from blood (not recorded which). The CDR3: CASSQGRPASGGAEFF. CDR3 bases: TGTGCCAGCAGCCAAGGGCGGCCGGCTAGCGGGGGGGCCGAGTTCTTC.